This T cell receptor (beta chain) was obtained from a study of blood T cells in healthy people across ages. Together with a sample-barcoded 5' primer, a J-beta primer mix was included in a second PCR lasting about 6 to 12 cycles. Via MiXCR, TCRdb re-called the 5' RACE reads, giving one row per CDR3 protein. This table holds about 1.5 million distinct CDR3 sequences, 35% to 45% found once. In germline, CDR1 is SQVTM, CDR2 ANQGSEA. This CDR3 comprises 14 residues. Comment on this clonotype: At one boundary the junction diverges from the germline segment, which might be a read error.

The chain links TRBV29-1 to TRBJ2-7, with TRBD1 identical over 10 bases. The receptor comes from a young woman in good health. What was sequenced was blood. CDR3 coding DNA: TGCAACGTTCGCCCGGGACAGGGGTCCTACGAGCAGTACTTC. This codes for CNVRPGQGSYEQYF.